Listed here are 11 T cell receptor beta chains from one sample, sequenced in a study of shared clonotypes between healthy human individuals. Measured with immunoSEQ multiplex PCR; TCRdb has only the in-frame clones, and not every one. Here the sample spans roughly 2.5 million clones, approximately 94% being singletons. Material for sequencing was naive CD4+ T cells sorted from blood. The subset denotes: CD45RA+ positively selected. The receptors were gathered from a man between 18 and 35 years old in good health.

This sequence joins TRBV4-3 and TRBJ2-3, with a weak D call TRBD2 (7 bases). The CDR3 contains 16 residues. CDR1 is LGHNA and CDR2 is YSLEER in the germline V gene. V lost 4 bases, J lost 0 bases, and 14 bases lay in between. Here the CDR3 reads CASSPAGAQSTDTQYF. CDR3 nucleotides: TGCGCCAGCAGCCCCGCGGGGGCCCAGAGCACAGATACGCAGTATTTT.

Here the CDR3 reads CASSLTQGRDNSPLHF. As DNA, the CDR3 is TGTGCCAGTTCTTTGACACAGGGGAGGGATAATTCACCCCTCCACTTT. V usage is TRBV19 and J usage is TRBJ1-6, with 7 bases identical to TRBD1. Germline V lookup: CDR1 LNHDA, CDR2 SQIVND (reference sequence). Trimming took 8 bases from V and 5 from J; bases not matched to a gene: 12. This CDR3 is built from 16 residues.

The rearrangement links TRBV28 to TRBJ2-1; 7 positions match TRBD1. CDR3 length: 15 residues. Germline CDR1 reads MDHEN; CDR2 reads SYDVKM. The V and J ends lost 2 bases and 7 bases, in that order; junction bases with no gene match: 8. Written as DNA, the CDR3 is TGTGCCAGCAGTTTACCCAAGACAGGGTGGAATGAGCAGTTCTTC. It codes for CASSLPKTGWNEQFF. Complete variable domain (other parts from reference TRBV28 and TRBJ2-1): DVKVTQSSRYLVKRTGEKVFLECVQDMDHENMFWYRQDPGLGLRLIYFSYDVKMKEKGDIPEGYSVSREKKERFSLILESASTNQTSMYLCASSLPKTGWNEQFFGPGTRLTVL.

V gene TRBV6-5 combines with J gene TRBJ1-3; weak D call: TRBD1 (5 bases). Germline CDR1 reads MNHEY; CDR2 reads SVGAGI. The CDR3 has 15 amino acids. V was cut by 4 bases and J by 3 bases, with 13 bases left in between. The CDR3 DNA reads TGTGCCAGCAGTTTGGGACTTTCCCTTGGAAACACCATATATTTT. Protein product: CASSLGLSLGNTIYF.

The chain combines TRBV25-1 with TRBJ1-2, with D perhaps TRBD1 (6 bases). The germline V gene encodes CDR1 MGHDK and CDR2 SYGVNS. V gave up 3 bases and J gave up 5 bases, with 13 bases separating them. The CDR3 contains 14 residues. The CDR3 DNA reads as TGTGCCAGCAGTGATGAGGCCAGGGGTTATGGCTACACCTTC. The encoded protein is CASSDEARGYGYTF.

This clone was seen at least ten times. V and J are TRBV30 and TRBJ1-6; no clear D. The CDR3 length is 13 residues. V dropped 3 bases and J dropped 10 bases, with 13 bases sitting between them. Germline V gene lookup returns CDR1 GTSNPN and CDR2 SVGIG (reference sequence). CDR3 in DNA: TGTGCCTGGAGCTTCGGACCCGGATCACCCCTCCACTTT. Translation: CAWSFGPGSPLHF.

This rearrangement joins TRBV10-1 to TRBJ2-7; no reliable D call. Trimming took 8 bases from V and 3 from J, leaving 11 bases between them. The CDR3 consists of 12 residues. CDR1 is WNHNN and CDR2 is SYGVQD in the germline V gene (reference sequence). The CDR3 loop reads CASLVLDYEQYF. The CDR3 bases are TGCGCCAGCCTGGTTCTGGACTACGAGCAGTACTTC.

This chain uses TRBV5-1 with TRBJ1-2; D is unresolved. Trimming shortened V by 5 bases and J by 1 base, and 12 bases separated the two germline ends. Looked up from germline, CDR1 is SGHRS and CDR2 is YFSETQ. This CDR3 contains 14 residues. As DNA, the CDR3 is TGCGCCAGCAGACCGGACTCCTTTAACTATGGCTACACCTTC. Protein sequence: CASRPDSFNYGYTF.

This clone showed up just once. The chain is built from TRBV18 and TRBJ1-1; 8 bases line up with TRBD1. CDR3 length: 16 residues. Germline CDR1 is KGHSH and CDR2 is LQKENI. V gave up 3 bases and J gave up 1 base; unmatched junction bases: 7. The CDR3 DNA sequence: TGTGCCAGCTCACCGACACCTGGGACAGGGAACACTGAAGCTTTCTTT. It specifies CASSPTPGTGNTEAFF.

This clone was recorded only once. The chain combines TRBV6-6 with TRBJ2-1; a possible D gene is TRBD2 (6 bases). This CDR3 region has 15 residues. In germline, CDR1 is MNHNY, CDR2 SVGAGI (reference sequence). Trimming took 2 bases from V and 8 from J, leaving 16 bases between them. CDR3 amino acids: CASSYPPGGIYEQFF. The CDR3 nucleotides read TGTGCCAGCAGTTACCCGCCTGGGGGGATCTATGAGCAGTTCTTC.

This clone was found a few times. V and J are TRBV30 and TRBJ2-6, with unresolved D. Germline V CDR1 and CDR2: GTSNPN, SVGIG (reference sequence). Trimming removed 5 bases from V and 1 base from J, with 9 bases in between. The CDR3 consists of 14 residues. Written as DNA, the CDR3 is TGTGCCTGGGGGAAAGGGTCTGGGGCCAACGTCCTGACTTTC. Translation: CAWGKGSGANVLTF.